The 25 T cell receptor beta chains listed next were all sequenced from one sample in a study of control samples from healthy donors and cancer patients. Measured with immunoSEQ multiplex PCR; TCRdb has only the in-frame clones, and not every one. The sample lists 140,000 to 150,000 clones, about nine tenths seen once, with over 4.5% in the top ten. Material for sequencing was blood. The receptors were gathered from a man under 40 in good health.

The CDR3 loop reads CASSPGTDEQYF. The CDR3 DNA is TGTGCCAGCTCACCAGGGACAGACGAGCAGTACTTC. This chain links TRBV18 with TRBJ2-7, with 7 bases fitting TRBD1. The CDR3 loop spans 12 amino acids. The J segment lost 5 bases and the V segment lost 2 bases, leaving 0 bases of the junction unmatched. Germline V gives CDR1 KGHSH, CDR2 LQKENI.

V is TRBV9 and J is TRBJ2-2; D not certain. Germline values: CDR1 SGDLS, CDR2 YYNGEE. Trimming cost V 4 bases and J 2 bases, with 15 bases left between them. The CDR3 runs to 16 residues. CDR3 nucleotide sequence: TGTGCCAGCAGCAACCGGGCCCCCCGCAACACCGGGGAGCTGTTTTTT. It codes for CASSNRAPRNTGELFF.

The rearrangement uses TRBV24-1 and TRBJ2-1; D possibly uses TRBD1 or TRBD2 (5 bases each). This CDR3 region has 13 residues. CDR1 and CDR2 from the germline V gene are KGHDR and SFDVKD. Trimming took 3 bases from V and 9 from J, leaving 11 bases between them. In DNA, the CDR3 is TGTGCCACCAGTGATCCCTCAGGGAGTGAGCAGTTCTTC. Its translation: CATSDPSGSEQFF.

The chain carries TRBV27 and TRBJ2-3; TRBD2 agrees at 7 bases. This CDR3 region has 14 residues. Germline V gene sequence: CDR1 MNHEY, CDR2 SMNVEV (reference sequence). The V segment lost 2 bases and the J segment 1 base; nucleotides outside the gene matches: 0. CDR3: CASSLAGGTDTQYF. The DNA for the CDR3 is TGTGCCAGCAGTTTAGCGGGGGGCACAGATACGCAGTATTTT.

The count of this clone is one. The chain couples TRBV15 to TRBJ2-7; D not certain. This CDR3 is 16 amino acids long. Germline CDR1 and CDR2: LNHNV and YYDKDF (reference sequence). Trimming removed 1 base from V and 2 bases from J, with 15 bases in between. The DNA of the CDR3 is TGTGCCACCAGCAGAGCCGGGCAAAGGCTTGCCTACGAGCAGTACTTC. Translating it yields CATSRAGQRLAYEQYF.

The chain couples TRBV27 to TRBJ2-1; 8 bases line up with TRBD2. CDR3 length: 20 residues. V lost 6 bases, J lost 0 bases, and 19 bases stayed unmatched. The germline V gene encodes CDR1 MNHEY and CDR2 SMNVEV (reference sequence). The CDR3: CASRSRGGIGAGVSYNEQFF. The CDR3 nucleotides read TGTGCCAGCAGGTCGAGGGGCGGAATAGGAGCGGGGGTCTCCTACAATGAGCAGTTCTTC.

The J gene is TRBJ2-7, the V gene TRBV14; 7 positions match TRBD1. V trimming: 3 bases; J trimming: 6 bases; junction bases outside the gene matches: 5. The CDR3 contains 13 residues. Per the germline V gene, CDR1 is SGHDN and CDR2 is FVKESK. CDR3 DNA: TGTGCCAGCAGCCATACAGGGGTCCCCGAGCAGTACTTC. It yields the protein CASSHTGVPEQYF.

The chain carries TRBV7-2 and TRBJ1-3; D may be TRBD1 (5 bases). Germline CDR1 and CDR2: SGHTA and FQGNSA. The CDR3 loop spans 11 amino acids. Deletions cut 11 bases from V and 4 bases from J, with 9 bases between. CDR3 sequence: CASGVGNTIYF. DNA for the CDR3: TGTGCCTCGGGGGTGGGAAACACCATATATTTT.

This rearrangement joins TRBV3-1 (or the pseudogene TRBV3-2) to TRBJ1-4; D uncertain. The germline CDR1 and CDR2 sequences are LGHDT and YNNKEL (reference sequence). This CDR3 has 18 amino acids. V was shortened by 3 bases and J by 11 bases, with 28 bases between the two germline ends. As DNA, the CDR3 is TGTGCCAGCAGCCAGCGACCAATCCACGTTTATAATGAATTTAAACTGTTTTTT. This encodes CASSQRPIHVYNEFKLFF.

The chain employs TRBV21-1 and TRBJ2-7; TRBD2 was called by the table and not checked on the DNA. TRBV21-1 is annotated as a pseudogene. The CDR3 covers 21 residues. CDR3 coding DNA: TGTGCCAGCAGCAAAGCGCTCGGAGGGGACTTAGCGGGAGAGTGGTTCTCCGAGCAGTACTTC. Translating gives CASSKALGGDLAGEWFSEQYF.

Here the CDR3 DNA reads TGTGCCAGCTCACCACTCGCGGTCCCCGAGCAGTACTTC. Residues: CASSPLAVPEQYF. The rearrangement uses TRBV18 and TRBJ2-7; no clear D. V was trimmed by 1 base and J by 6 bases, leaving 10 bases between them. CDR1 and CDR2 from the germline V gene are KGHSH and LQKENI. This CDR3 is 13 amino acids long.

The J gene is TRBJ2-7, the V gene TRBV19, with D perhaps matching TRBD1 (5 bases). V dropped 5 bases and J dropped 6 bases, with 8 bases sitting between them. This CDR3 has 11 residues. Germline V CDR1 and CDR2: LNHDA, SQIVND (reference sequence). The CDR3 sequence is CASSLGAEQYF. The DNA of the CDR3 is TGTGCCAGTAGTCTTGGGGCCGAGCAGTACTTC. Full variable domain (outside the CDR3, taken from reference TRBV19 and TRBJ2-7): DGGITQSPKYLFRKEGQNVTLSCEQNLNHDAMYWYRQDPGQGLRLIYYSQIVNDFQKGDIAEGYSVSREKKESFPLTVTSAQKNPTAFYLCASSLGAEQYFGPGTRLTVT.

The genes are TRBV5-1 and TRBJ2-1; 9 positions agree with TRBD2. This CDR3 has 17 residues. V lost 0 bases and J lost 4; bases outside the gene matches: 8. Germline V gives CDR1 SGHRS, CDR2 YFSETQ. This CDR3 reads CASSLGGRALLYNEQFF. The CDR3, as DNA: TGCGCCAGCAGCTTGGGCGGGAGGGCCCTTTTATACAATGAGCAGTTCTTC.

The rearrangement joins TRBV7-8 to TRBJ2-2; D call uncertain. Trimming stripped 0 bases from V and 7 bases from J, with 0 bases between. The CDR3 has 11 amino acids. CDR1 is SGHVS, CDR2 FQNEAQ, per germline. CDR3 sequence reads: CASSLAGELFF. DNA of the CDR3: TGTGCCAGCAGCTTAGCCGGGGAGCTGTTTTTT.

The CDR3 region is CASSQSGYADTQYF. CDR3 DNA sequence: TGCGCCAGCAGTCAATCCGGGTACGCAGATACGCAGTATTTT. The gene calls are TRBV23-1 and TRBJ2-3; D gene ambiguous. TRBV23-1 is an open reading frame whose function is uncertain. The CDR3 consists of 14 residues. V was clipped by 0 bases and J by 4 bases, with 8 bases between them.

CDR3 sequence: CASSWNGVPREQYF. The CDR3 region has the DNA TGTGCCAGCAGTTGGAACGGAGTTCCGAGGGAGCAGTACTTC. J is TRBJ2-7 and V is TRBV28; no definite D call. Trimming removed 4 bases from V and 7 bases from J, with 17 bases in between. From germline, CDR1 is MDHEN and CDR2 SYDVKM. There are 14 residues in the CDR3.

The CDR3 loop is CASSLAGPTEAFF. The CDR3 nucleotides are TGTGCCAGCAGTCTCGCCGGACCCACTGAAGCTTTCTTT. This sequence joins TRBV9 and TRBJ1-1; the D is unclear. CDR3 length: 13 residues. Trimming stripped 5 bases from V and 4 bases from J, with 12 bases between. CDR1 and CDR2 from the germline V gene are SGDLS and YYNGEE.

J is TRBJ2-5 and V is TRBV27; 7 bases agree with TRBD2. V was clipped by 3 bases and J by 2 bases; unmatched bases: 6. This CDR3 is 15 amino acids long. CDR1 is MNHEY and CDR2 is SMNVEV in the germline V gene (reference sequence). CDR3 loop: CASSFFGTKQETQYF. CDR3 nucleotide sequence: TGTGCCAGCAGTTTCTTCGGGACTAAACAAGAGACCCAGTACTTC.

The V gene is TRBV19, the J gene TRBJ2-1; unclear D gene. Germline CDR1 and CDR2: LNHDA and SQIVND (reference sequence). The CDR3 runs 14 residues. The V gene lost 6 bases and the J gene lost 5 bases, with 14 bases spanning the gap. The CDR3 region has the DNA TGTGCCAGTAGAGACACTTCGAAGAACAATGAGCAGTTCTTC. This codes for CASRDTSKNNEQFF.

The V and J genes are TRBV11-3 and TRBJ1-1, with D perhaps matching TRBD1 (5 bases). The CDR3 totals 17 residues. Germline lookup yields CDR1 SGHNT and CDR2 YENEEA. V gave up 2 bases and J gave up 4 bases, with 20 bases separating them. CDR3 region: CASSLIIGAGTGTEAFF. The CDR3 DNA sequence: TGTGCCAGCAGCTTAATTATCGGGGCAGGGACGGGCACTGAAGCTTTCTTT.

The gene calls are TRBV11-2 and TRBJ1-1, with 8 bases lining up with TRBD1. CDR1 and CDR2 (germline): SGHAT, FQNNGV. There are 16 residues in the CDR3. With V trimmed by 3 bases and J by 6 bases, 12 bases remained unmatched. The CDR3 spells CASSFTMGQARSEAFF. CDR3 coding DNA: TGTGCCAGCAGCTTCACCATGGGACAGGCGAGATCTGAAGCTTTCTTT.

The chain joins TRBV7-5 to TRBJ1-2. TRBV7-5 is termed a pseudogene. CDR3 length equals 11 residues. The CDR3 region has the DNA TGTGCCAGAAGCTCCAACTATGGCTACACCTTC. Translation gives CARSSNYGYTF.

CDR3 in amino acids: CASSPGTSGTDGGELFF. Written as DNA, the CDR3 is TGTGCCAGCAGCCCCGGGACTAGCGGGACTGACGGCGGGGAGCTGTTTTTT. The V and J genes are TRBV9 and TRBJ2-2, with 13 bases identical to TRBD2. V was pared by 4 bases and J by 7 bases, with 10 bases of the junction left unmatched. CDR1 and CDR2 from the germline V gene are SGDLS and YYNGEE. The CDR3 has 17 amino acids.

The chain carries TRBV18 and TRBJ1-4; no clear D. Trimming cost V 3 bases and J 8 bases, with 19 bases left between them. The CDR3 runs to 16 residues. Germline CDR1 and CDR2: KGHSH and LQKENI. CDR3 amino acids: CASSPAATRGAEKLFF. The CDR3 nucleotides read TGTGCCAGCTCACCTGCGGCCACACGGGGTGCGGAAAAACTGTTTTTT.

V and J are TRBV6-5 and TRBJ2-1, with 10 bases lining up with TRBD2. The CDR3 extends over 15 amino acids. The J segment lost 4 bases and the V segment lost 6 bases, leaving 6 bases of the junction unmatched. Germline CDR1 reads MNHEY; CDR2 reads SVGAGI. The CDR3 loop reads CASRQSSGGYNEQFF. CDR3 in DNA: TGTGCCAGCAGACAATCTAGCGGGGGTTACAATGAGCAGTTCTTC.